The sequence of this TCR beta chain was determined in a study of T cells in Graves' hyperthyroidism and ophthalmopathy. Overall study: Peripheral blood was secured at the point of initial diagnosis, before any treatment.

Turning to this clonotype: Its specificity is not known.

Germline V gene lookup returns CDR1 SGHRS and CDR2 YFSETQ. V lost 7 bases to trimming and J lost 6 bases; unmatched junction nucleotides: 9. There are 15 residues in the CDR3. Study-wide results and limits: A model of 13 V-J pairs discriminated ophthalmopathy from stable hyperthyroidism.

If no ophthalmopathy progression occurred within 18 months, Graves' hyperthyroidism was stable. Diagnosis rested on symptoms, serum thyroxine and TRAb, thyroid ultrasound, and orbital computed tomography. There were TCR beta CDR3 regions amplified from RNA transcripts. With the HTBI primer set, the TCR CDR3 went through a first round of RT-PCR. One entry per CDR3 protein results from TCRdb running MiXCR on the multiplex PCR reads. The profile shows some 560,000 distinct CDR3 sequences, about 14% of them singletons. This sequence originates from a woman between 40 and 50 years old with Graves' hyperthyroidism. The chain couples TRBV5-1 to TRBJ2-1, with TRBD2 matching over 11 bases. Sequences were obtained from blood. DNA for the CDR3: TGCGCCAGCGCCTACCGACTAGCGGGGACCAATGAGCAGTTCTTC. It encodes CASAYRLAGTNEQFF.